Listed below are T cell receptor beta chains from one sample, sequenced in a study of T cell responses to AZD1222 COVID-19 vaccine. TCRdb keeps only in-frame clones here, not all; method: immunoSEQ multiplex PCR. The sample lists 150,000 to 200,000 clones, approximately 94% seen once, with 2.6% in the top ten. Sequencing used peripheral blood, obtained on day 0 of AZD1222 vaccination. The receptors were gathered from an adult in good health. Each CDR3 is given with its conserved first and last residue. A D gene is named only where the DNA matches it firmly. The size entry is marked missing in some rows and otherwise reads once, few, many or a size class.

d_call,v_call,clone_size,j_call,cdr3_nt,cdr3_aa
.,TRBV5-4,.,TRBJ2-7,TGTGCCAGCAGCTTACAGGGCGGAGCTACGACCTACGAGCAGTACTTC,CASSLQGGATTYEQYF
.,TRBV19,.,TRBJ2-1,TGTGCCAGTAGTGGACTCTCTAGGGACTCCTACAATGAGCAGTTCTTC,CASSGLSRDSYNEQFF
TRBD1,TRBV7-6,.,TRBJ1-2,TGTGCCAGCAGCTCTCTAACAGGGGTTGGTGCCTATGGCTACACCTTC,CASSSLTGVGAYGYTF
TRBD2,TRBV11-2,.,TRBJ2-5,TGTGCCAGCAGTCCAGGACCGGGACTAGGGCAAGAGACCCAGTACTTC,CASSPGPGLGQETQYF
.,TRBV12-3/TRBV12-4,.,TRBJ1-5,TGTGCCAGCAGCCAGGGTCCCAATCAGCCCCAGCATTTT,CASSQGPNQPQHF
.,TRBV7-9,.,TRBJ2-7,TGTGCCAGCACCTTAGGATACGAGCAGTACTTC,CASTLGYEQYF
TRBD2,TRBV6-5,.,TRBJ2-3,TGTGCCAGCAGAATTGGGCTAGCGGGAGCAGATACGCAGTATTTT,CASRIGLAGADTQYF
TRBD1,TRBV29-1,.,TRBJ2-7,TGCAGCGTTGAAGCTCAGGGGGCCTACGAGCAGTACTTC,CSVEAQGAYEQYF
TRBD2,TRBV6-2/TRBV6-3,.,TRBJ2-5,TGTGCCAGCAGCGCACTAGCGGGAGTGGCGGAGACCCAGTACTTC,CASSALAGVAETQYF
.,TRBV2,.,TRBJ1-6,TGTGCCAGCACTCGGGGGGGGGATAATTCACCCCTCCACTTT,CASTRGGDNSPLHF
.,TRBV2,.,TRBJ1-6,TGTGCCAGCAGTGAGGAAACGAATTCACCCCTCCACTTT,CASSEETNSPLHF
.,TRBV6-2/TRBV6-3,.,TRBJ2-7,TGTGCCAGCAGTTACGGGACCCTGGGCGGGCAGTACTTC,CASSYGTLGGQYF
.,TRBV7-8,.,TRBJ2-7,TGTGCCAGCAGCTCAGGTGGTGAGGGGCTTTCCTACGAGCAGTACTTC,CASSSGGEGLSYEQYF
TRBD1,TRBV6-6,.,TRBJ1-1,TGTGCCAGCAGTCCTTCTCCCGGGACAGGGGGCGGAATTGCCACTGAAGCTTTCTTT,CASSPSPGTGGGIATEAFF
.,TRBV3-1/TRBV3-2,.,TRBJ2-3,TGTGCCAGCAGCCAAAACACAGATACGCAGTATTTT,CASSQNTDTQYF
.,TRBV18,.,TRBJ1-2,TGTGCCAGCTCCCGCGGGACCGAAGAACCTTATAACTATGGCTACACCTTC,CASSRGTEEPYNYGYTF
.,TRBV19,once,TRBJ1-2,TGTGCCAGTAGTTGGATTGGCACCCACTATGGCTACACCTTC,CASSWIGTHYGYTF
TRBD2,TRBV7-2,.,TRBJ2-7,TGTGCCAGCAGCCGGACTAGCGGGAGCTCCTACGAGCAGTACTTC,CASSRTSGSSYEQYF
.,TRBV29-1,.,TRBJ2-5,TGCAGCGTTGAAGAACCCCCCCACGGAGAGACCCAGTACTTC,CSVEEPPHGETQYF
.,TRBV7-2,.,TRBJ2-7,TGTGCCAGCAGCCCAGCAAGGCGGGCCTACGAGCAGTACTTC,CASSPARRAYEQYF
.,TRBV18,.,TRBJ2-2,TGTGCCAGCTCACCAATGGGGGGGCAGAACACCGGGGAGCTGTTTTTT,CASSPMGGQNTGELFF
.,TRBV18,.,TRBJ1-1,TGTGCCAGCTCCTTGGGAGGGAATGCTAACACTGAAGCTTTCTTT,CASSLGGNANTEAFF
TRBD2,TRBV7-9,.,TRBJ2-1,TGTGCCAGCAGCTTTATAGCGGGAGATGGCAATGAGCAGTTCTTC,CASSFIAGDGNEQFF
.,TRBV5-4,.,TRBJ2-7,TGTGCCAGCAGAGTCCGGGACACCAACGGCGACGAGCAGTACTTC,CASRVRDTNGDEQYF
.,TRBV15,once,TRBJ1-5,TGTGCCACCATGGACACGACCCGAAATCAGCCCCAGCATTTT,CATMDTTRNQPQHF
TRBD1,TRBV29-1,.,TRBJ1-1,TGCAGCGTTGGGACAGGGTTCATGAACACTGAAGCTTTCTTT,CSVGTGFMNTEAFF
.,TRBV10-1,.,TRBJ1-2,TGCGCCAGCAGCCCTGGACAGCGCTACGGCTACACCTTC,CASSPGQRYGYTF
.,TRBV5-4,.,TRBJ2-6,TGTGCCAGCAGCTCCCTTGACCTGACAAAGACTGGGGCCAACGTCCTGACTTTC,CASSSLDLTKTGANVLTF
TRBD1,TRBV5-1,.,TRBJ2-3,TGCGCCAGCAGCCCCGGGACAGAGGATACGCAGTATTTT,CASSPGTEDTQYF
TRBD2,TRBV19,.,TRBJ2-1,TGTGCCAGTAGCCCGGGACTAGCAACGGGATATCGGTTCTTC,CASSPGLATGYRFF
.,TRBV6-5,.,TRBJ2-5,TGTGCCAGCAGTTTCGGACAGATCCTAGACCAGTACTTC,CASSFGQILDQYF
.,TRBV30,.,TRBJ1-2,TGTGCCTGGAGTGTAGCCGGGCAGGGTGGGTTGTATGGCTACACCTTC,CAWSVAGQGGLYGYTF
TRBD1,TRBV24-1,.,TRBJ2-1,TGTGCCACCAGTGATTTGCAAGGACAGGGATCCTACAATGAGCAGTTCTTC,CATSDLQGQGSYNEQFF
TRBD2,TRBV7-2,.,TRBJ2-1,TGTGCCAGCAGCCCCGCGGGAGTCTACAATGAGCAGTTCTTC,CASSPAGVYNEQFF
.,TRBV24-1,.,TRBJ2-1,TGTGCCACCAGTGATACTAGCAGCTACAATGAGCAGTTCTTC,CATSDTSSYNEQFF
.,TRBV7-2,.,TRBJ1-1,TGTGCCAGCAGCTCAACAGGAGTCACTGAAGCTTTCTTT,CASSSTGVTEAFF
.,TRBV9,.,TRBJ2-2,TGTGCCAGCAGCGTAGTAGACACCGGGGAGCTGTTTTTT,CASSVVDTGELFF
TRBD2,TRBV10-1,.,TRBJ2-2,TGCGCCAGCAGTGACCAGCGGGAGACGTACACCGGGGAGCTGTTTTTT,CASSDQRETYTGELFF
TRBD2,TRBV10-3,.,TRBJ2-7,TGTGCCATCAGTGGCCGACTAGCGGGTCGATCCTACGAGCAGTACTTC,CAISGRLAGRSYEQYF
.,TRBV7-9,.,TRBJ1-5,TGTGCCAGCAGCCCCTTAGGGGGGAGGCATCAGCCCCAGCATTTT,CASSPLGGRHQPQHF
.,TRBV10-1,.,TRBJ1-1,TGCGCCAGCAGTGAGCTTACCGCGGCCTCATCGACCATGAACACTGAAGCTTTCTTT,CASSELTAASSTMNTEAFF
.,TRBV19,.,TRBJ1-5,TGTGCCAGTAGTATAGCGCCCTCGGCCCAGCCCCAGCATTTT,CASSIAPSAQPQHF
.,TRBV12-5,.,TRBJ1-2,TGTGCTAGTGGGTCCTCGGGGGGCCTTGGCTACACCTTC,CASGSSGGLGYTF
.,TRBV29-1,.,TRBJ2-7,TGCAGCTTCATCGACAGCCCCTACGAGCAGTACTTC,CSFIDSPYEQYF
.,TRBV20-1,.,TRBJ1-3,TGCAGTGCTAGTATCTCCCGGTTAGACAGAAACTCTGGAAACACCATATATTTT,CSASISRLDRNSGNTIYF
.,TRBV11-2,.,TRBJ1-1,TGTGCCAGCAGCTTACCAGGGAACACTGAAGCTTTCTTT,CASSLPGNTEAFF
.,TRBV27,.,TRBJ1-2,TGTGCCAGCAGTCCGGGACGGTCTTATGGCTACACCTTC,CASSPGRSYGYTF